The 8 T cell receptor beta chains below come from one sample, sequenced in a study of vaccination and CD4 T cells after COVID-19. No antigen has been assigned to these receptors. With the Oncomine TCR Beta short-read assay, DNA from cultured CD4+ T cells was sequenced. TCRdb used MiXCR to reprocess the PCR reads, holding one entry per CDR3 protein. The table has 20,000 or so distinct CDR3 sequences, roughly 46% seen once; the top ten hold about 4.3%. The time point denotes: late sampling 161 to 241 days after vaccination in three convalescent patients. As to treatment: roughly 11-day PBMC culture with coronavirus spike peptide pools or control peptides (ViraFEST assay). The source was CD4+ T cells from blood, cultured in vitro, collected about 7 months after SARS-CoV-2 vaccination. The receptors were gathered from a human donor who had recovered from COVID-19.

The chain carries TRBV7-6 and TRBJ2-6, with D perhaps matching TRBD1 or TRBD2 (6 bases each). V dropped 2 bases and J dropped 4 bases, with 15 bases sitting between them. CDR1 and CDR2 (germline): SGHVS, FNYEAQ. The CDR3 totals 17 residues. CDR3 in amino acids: CASSLRGVSRGANVLTF. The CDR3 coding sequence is TGTGCCAGCAGCTTAAGGGGGGTATCGCGCGGGGCCAACGTCCTGACTTTC.

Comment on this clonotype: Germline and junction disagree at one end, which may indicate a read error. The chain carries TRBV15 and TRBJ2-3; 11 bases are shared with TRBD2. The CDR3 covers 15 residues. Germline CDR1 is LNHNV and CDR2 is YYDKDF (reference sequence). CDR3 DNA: TGTGTCACCAGCATACTAGCGGGAGCATCAGATACGCAGTATTTT. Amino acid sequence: CVTSILAGASDTQYF.

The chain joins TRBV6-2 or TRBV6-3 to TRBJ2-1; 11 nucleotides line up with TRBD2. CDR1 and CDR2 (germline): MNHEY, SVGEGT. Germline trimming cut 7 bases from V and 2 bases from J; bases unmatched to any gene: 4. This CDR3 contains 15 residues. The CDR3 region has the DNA TGTGCCAGCAAGAGACTAGCGGGAACCTACAATGAGCAGTTCTTC. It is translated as CASKRLAGTYNEQFF.

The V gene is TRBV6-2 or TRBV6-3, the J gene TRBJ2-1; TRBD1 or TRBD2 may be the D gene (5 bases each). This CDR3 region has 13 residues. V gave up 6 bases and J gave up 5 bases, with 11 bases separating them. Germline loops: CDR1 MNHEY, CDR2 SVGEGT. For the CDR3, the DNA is TGTGCCAGCAGCCCCCCGGGGCACAATGAGCAGTTCTTC. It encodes CASSPPGHNEQFF.

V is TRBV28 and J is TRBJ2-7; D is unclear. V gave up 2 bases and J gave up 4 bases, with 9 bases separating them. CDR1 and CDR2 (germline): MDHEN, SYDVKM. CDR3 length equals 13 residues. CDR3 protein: CASSLTAPYEQYF. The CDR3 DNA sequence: TGTGCCAGCAGTTTAACCGCCCCTTACGAGCAGTACTTC.

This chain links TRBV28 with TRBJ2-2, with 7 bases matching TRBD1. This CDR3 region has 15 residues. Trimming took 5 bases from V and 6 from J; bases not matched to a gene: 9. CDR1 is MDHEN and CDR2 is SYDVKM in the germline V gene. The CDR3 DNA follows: TGTGCCAGCAGTGCATACAGGGGATGGGCCGGGGAGCTGTTTTTT. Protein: CASSAYRGWAGELFF.

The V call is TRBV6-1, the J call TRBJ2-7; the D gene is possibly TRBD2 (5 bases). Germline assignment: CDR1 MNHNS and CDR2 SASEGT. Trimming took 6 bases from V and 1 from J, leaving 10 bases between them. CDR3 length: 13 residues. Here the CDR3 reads CASRTPGSYEQYF. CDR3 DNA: TGTGCCAGCAGGACCCCGGGGTCCTACGAGCAGTACTTC.

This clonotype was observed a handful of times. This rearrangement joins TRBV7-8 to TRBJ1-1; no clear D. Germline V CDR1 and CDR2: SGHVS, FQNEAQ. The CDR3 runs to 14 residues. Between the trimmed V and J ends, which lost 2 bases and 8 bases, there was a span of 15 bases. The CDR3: CASSLRRGLSEAFF. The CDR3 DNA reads TGTGCCAGCAGCTTAAGGCGGGGTCTCTCGGAAGCTTTCTTT. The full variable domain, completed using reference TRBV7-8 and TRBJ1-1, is GAGVSQSPRYKVAKRGQDVALRCDPISGHVSLFWYQQALGQGPEFLTYFQNEAQLDKSGLPSDRFFAERPEGSVSTLKIQRTQQEDSAVYLCASSLRRGLSEAFFGQGTRLTVV.